Below are 27 T cell receptor beta chains sequenced from a single sample in a study of blood T cell repertoires in COVID-19. Sequencing used immunoSEQ multiplex PCR; TCRdb keeps in-frame clones, though not all of them. Of around 250,000 clones detected, 70% to 90% appear once; the ten largest clones hold roughly 1.6%. Sequencing was performed on PBMCs or T cells enriched from blood (not recorded which). The origin of the receptors is a woman aged 45-65 years who had recovered from COVID-19.

This chain connects TRBV29-1 to TRBJ1-5; 9 bases are a match to TRBD1. Germline-derived CDR1 and CDR2 are SQVTM and ANQGSEA. CDR3 length: 15 residues. The junction had 5 bases not matched to a gene; V was cut back by 4 bases and J by 1 base. The CDR3 nucleotides read TGCAGCGTTGTTACGGGACAGGGAAGCAATCAGCCCCAGCATTTT. Translation gives CSVVTGQGSNQPQHF. Full variable domain (missing parts from reference TRBV29-1 and TRBJ1-5): SAVISQKPSRDICQRGTSLTIQCQVDSQVTMMFWYRQQPGQSLTLIATANQGSEATYESGFVIDKFPISRPNLTFSTLTVSNMSPEDSSIYLCSVVTGQGSNQPQHFGDGTRLSIL.

The chain carries TRBV5-6 and TRBJ1-2; D is unresolved. The CDR3 has 15 residues. Germline V gene lookup returns CDR1 SGHDT and CDR2 YYEEEE. Trimming took 0 bases from V and 0 from J, leaving 9 bases between them. The CDR3 region has the DNA TGTGCCAGCAGCTTGGGTGCGGCCCCTAACTATGGCTACACCTTC. Its translation: CASSLGAAPNYGYTF. Drawing the rest from reference TRBV5-6 and TRBJ1-2, the complete variable domain is DAGVTQSPTHLIKTRGQQVTLRCSPKSGHDTVSWYQQALGQGPQFIFQYYEEEERQRGNFPDRFSGHQFPNYSSELNVNALLLGDSALYLCASSLGAAPNYGYTFGSGTRLTVV.

The chain employs TRBV28 and TRBJ2-7; TRBD1 is a possible D gene (5 bases). Germline-derived CDR1 and CDR2 are MDHEN and SYDVKM. The CDR3 is 15 residues long. The ends were cut back, 2 bases at V and 3 bases at J, with 14 bases in the middle. CDR3 coding DNA: TGTGCCAGCAGTTTACAAAATTGGGGCCTCTACGAGCAGTACTTC. This encodes CASSLQNWGLYEQYF.

J is TRBJ2-5 and V is TRBV7-2; D is possibly TRBD1 (5 bases). This CDR3 is built from 14 residues. Trimming pared 1 base from V and 6 bases from J, leaving 12 bases between. CDR1 is SGHTA and CDR2 is FQGNSA in the germline V gene. The CDR3 loop is CASSLEGVVKTQYF. The CDR3 coding sequence is TGTGCCAGCAGCTTAGAAGGGGTGGTTAAGACCCAGTACTTC.

The genes are TRBV6-5 and TRBJ2-3, with TRBD2 identical over 8 bases. J was trimmed by 6 bases and V by 7 bases; bases with no gene match: 9. Germline V gene lookup returns CDR1 MNHEY and CDR2 SVGAGI. The length of the CDR3 is 14 residues. Written as DNA, the CDR3 is TGTGCCAGCACCAGACTCGCGGGGGGCGATACGCAGTATTTT. It translates to CASTRLAGGDTQYF.

This rearrangement joins TRBV12-3 or TRBV12-4 to TRBJ1-2; TRBD1 agrees at 7 bases. The CDR3 is 13 residues long. The ends lost 6 bases at V and 6 bases at J; junction bases unmatched: 7. The CDR3 region is CASRVTGTHGYTF. In nucleotides, the CDR3 is TGTGCCAGCAGGGTGACAGGGACTCATGGCTACACCTTC.

V and J are TRBV7-6 and TRBJ1-6; TRBD1 matches at 9 bases. V was clipped by 6 bases and J by 6 bases; unmatched bases: 6. The CDR3 sequence is 15 residues long. Germline CDR1 is SGHVS and CDR2 is FNYEAQ. The CDR3 protein is CASRGDRAGNSPLHF. CDR3 nucleotides: TGTGCCAGCAGAGGGGACAGGGCAGGTAATTCACCCCTCCACTTT.

The rearrangement links TRBV9 to TRBJ2-1, with TRBD2 identical over 7 bases. In germline, CDR1 is SGDLS, CDR2 YYNGEE. Trimming took 3 bases from V and 10 from J; bases not matched to a gene: 4. This CDR3 has 12 residues. The CDR3 spells CASSGTSDEQFF. CDR3 bases: TGTGCCAGCAGCGGAACTAGCGACGAGCAGTTCTTC.

The chain links TRBV28 to TRBJ1-4; TRBD1 matches 7 bases. The CDR3 is 14 residues long. CDR1 and CDR2 (germline): MDHEN, SYDVKM. J was trimmed by 11 bases and V by 5 bases; bases with no gene match: 11. This CDR3 reads CASSLTGAQYKLFF. CDR3 nucleotide sequence: TGTGCCAGCAGTCTTACAGGGGCGCAGTATAAACTGTTTTTT.

CDR3 nucleotides: TGTGCCAGCAGCAAAGAGCGTGGGACAGGCTTGGTACTCTACGAGCAGTACTTC. Translation: CASSKERGTGLVLYEQYF. V and J are TRBV21-1 and TRBJ2-7; the table's D call, TRBD1, has no DNA check behind it. TRBV21-1 is a pseudogene. The CDR3 runs to 18 residues.

This clone appeared once. The chain uses TRBV5-1 and TRBJ1-2, with TRBD1 matching over 7 bases. Germline CDR1 SGHRS, CDR2 YFSETQ. This CDR3 has 14 residues. The V segment lost 3 bases and the J segment 8 bases; nucleotides outside the gene matches: 10. CDR3 amino acids: CASSSPTGQSGYTF. CDR3 nucleotide sequence: TGCGCCAGCAGCTCCCCGACAGGGCAATCGGGCTACACCTTC.

The CDR3 protein is CASSGGPYEQYF. CDR3 in DNA: TGTGCCAGTAGCGGCGGTCCCTACGAGCAGTACTTC. The gene calls are TRBV19 and TRBJ2-7; D is undetermined. CDR1 is LNHDA and CDR2 is SQIVND in the germline V gene (reference sequence). This CDR3 is built from 12 residues. V lost 6 bases and J lost 2, with 8 bases in between.

This rearrangement joins TRBV29-1 to TRBJ2-7; the match to TRBD2 covers 14 bases. J lost 5 bases, V lost 5 bases, and 5 bases had no gene match. The CDR3 has 14 residues. CDR1 SQVTM and CDR2 ANQGSEA come from the germline V gene. For the CDR3, the DNA is TGCAGCGTTTCCGGGACTAGCGGGAGAAACGAGCAGTACTTC. Its protein product is CSVSGTSGRNEQYF.

The chain is built from TRBV5-1 and TRBJ2-1; 8 nucleotides align to TRBD2. This CDR3 is built from 14 residues. Germline V lookup: CDR1 SGHRS, CDR2 YFSETQ. The trim removed 3 bases at V and 4 bases at J, leaving 3 bases unmatched. The CDR3 nucleotides read TGCGCCAGCAGCTCAGGACTAGCTTACAATGAGCAGTTCTTC. As protein: CASSSGLAYNEQFF.

V and J are TRBV5-1 and TRBJ1-3; D is undetermined. Per the germline V gene, CDR1 is SGHRS and CDR2 is YFSETQ. The V end lost 8 bases, the J end lost 0 bases, and 6 bases lay between the germline ends. The length of the CDR3 is 12 residues. Here the CDR3 reads CARRDSGNTIYF. The DNA for the CDR3 is TGCGCCAGGAGGGACTCTGGAAACACCATATATTTT.

This chain uses TRBV28 with TRBJ1-1, with no clear D. Germline V gene data show CDR1 as MDHEN and CDR2 as SYDVKM. Trimming took off 7 bases at V and 7 bases at J, with 19 bases between the two ends. CDR3 length: 14 residues. CDR3 nucleotides: TGTGCCAGCACCCCGGTCGGGAGGGAACGTGAAGCTTTCTTT. This gives the protein CASTPVGREREAFF.

This chain connects TRBV6-5 to TRBJ2-1; possible D gene TRBD2, 6 bases. The CDR3 extends over 14 amino acids. Germline-derived CDR1 and CDR2 are MNHEY and SVGAGI. With 4 bases removed from V and 7 bases from J, the gap between germline ends came to 14 bases. This CDR3 reads CASSSGRGRNEQFF. CDR3 sequence (DNA): TGTGCCAGCAGTTCCGGACGGGGGAGGAATGAGCAGTTCTTC.

The V call is TRBV5-1, the J call TRBJ2-1, with 8 bases aligning to TRBD1. The CDR3 is made up of 14 amino acids. J gave up 7 bases and V 3 bases, and 6 bases lay outside the gene matches. Germline assignment: CDR1 SGHRS and CDR2 YFSETQ. In DNA form, the CDR3 reads TGCGCCAGCAGCTCCGGGGGACAGGCGAATGAGCAGTTCTTC. This encodes CASSSGGQANEQFF.

The V gene is TRBV18, the J gene TRBJ1-2; perhaps TRBD1 as D (6 bases). The CDR3 runs 13 residues. Per the germline V gene, CDR1 is KGHSH and CDR2 is LQKENI. V was shortened by 5 bases and J by 8 bases, with 15 bases between the two germline ends. CDR3 region: CASSGFAGEGYTF. The DNA for the CDR3 is TGTGCCAGCTCAGGATTTGCAGGGGAAGGCTACACCTTC.

The sample holds a few counts of this clone. The rearrangement uses TRBV3-1 (or the pseudogene TRBV3-2) and TRBJ1-1; 7 bases map to TRBD1. Per germline, CDR1 LGHDT and CDR2 YNNKEL (reference sequence). The CDR3 has 14 residues. V trimming: 1 base; J trimming: 2 bases; junction bases outside the gene matches: 1. The CDR3 loop reads CASSQGQGNTEAFF. The CDR3, as DNA: TGTGCCAGCAGCCAAGGACAGGGAAACACTGAAGCTTTCTTT.

The chain links TRBV28 to TRBJ1-2, with D possibly matching TRBD1 (6 bases). Germline V gene lookup returns CDR1 MDHEN and CDR2 SYDVKM. The CDR3 is made up of 13 amino acids. Trimming removed 7 bases from V and 4 bases from J, with 13 bases in between. The CDR3 is CASIEGGGYGYTF. CDR3 sequence (DNA): TGTGCCAGCATCGAAGGGGGGGGCTATGGCTACACCTTC.

V is TRBV28 and J is TRBJ1-4; D uncertain. The CDR3 is made up of 15 amino acids. Germline V lookup: CDR1 MDHEN, CDR2 SYDVKM. V was cut by 4 bases and J by 7 bases, with 16 bases left in between. The CDR3 region is CASSSRQAFSEKLFF. Here the CDR3 DNA reads TGTGCCAGCAGTTCCCGACAAGCCTTTAGTGAAAAACTGTTTTTT.

This clone was counted a few times. This chain connects TRBV7-9 to TRBJ2-7; maybe TRBD1 (6 bases). V lost 5 bases and J lost 0, with 8 bases in between. This CDR3 has 13 amino acids. CDR1 SEHNR and CDR2 FQNEAQ come from the germline V gene (reference sequence). CDR3 sequence reads: CASSADSSYEQYF. CDR3 coding DNA: TGTGCCAGCAGCGCGGACAGCTCCTACGAGCAGTACTTC.

This sequence joins TRBV19 and TRBJ2-5, with a possible D match to TRBD2 (6 bases). Germline V CDR1 and CDR2: LNHDA, SQIVND (reference sequence). Trimming stripped 3 bases from V and 1 base from J, with 9 bases between. There are 14 residues in the CDR3. DNA for the CDR3: TGTGCCAGTAGTATTTTCGGGGGCCAAGAGACCCAGTACTTC. It yields the protein CASSIFGGQETQYF.

The chain uses TRBV2 and TRBJ2-2, with 7 bases lining up with TRBD1. Germline values: CDR1 SNHLY, CDR2 FYNNEI. The V gene end was trimmed by 6 bases and the J gene end by 0 bases; junction bases not matched to a gene: 4. The length of the CDR3 is 15 residues. As DNA, the CDR3 is TGTGCCAGCAGCGGACAGGTGACGAACACCGGGGAGCTGTTTTTT. It codes for CASSGQVTNTGELFF. Combining the CDR3 with reference TRBV2 and TRBJ2-2 gives the whole variable domain EPEVTQTPSHQVTQMGQEVILRCVPISNHLYFYWYRQILGQKVEFLVSFYNNEISEKSEIFDDQFSVERPDGSNFTLKIRSTKLEDSAMYFCASSGQVTNTGELFFGEGSRLTVL.

The V call is TRBV18, the J call TRBJ2-1; D is uncertain. V dropped 0 bases and J dropped 8 bases, with 14 bases sitting between them. CDR1 KGHSH and CDR2 LQKENI come from the germline V gene. CDR3 length equals 15 residues. DNA for the CDR3: TGTGCCAGCTCACCACCGGCACCCCAAAATGATGAGCAGTTCTTC. Translating it yields CASSPPAPQNDEQFF.

The V gene is TRBV27, the J gene TRBJ1-2; 9 nucleotides agree with TRBD1. CDR3 length: 14 residues. Germline V gene data show CDR1 as MNHEY and CDR2 as SMNVEV (reference sequence). The J segment lost 3 bases and the V segment lost 6 bases, leaving 5 bases of the junction unmatched. CDR3 in amino acids: CASSPDRGDYGYTF. The CDR3 coding sequence is TGTGCCAGCAGCCCGGACAGGGGCGACTATGGCTACACCTTC.